Listed below are T cell receptor beta chains from one sample, sequenced in a study of shared clonotypes between healthy human individuals. The protocol was immunoSEQ multiplex PCR, while the TCRdb copy is restricted to in-frame clones and leaves out a portion. The sample shows just over 2,000,000 clones, over 85% of them seen only once. The sample comprised naive CD8+ T cells sorted from blood. These receptors were obtained from a man in his late teens or twenties in good health. Each CDR3 is given with its conserved first and last residue. Rows may omit the clone size; those that give it use once, few, many or a size class.

cdr3_aa	j_call	v_call	clone_size
CASSLDRAQETQYF	TRBJ2-5	TRBV7-9	-
CASKTDRDHPNSYNEQFF	TRBJ2-1	TRBV2	-
CAISDKGVSTDTQYF	TRBJ2-3	TRBV10-3	-
CASSETGLPWDEQYF	TRBJ2-7	TRBV6-1	-
CASRTGEDYEQYF	TRBJ2-7	TRBV5-6	-
CASSEVSSTDTQYF	TRBJ2-3	TRBV2	-
CASSSSSYRVRYEQYF	TRBJ2-7	TRBV28	-
CASSYSWGEWRNEQFF	TRBJ2-1	TRBV6-5	-
CASSEEAVSYEQYF	TRBJ2-7	TRBV6-1	-
CAISEDSNTGELFF	TRBJ2-2	TRBV10-3	-
CASSIARDINGYTF	TRBJ1-2	TRBV19	-
CASSEAWDLYNEQFF	TRBJ2-1	TRBV2	-
CASSPRGDFIYEQYF	TRBJ2-7	TRBV6-5	-
CASRQAETGWTGELFF	TRBJ2-2	TRBV7-9	-
CASSLGRGLETQYF	TRBJ2-5	TRBV7-2	-
CASCWYRDVLNYGYTF	TRBJ1-2	TRBV5-6	-
CASSEIYNSPLHF	TRBJ1-6	TRBV2	-
CASSRSGEKLFF	TRBJ1-4	TRBV11-1	once
CASSPFRDNGNTEAFF	TRBJ1-1	TRBV9	-
CASSFGGSPDTQYF	TRBJ2-3	TRBV5-4	-
CAISDPGGLSYEQYF	TRBJ2-7	TRBV10-3	-
CASSRDYLPGEQYF	TRBJ2-7	TRBV14	-
CASSLGIDAYGYTF	TRBJ1-2	TRBV27	-
CASSGTGTYEQYF	TRBJ2-7	TRBV6-1	-
CASSGTSTSTDTQYF	TRBJ2-3	TRBV7-9	-
CSVNEGLPFF	TRBJ2-1	TRBV20-1	-
CASSDSGAHGVTGELFF	TRBJ2-2	TRBV6-4	-
CASSQGFGLSYNEQFF	TRBJ2-1	TRBV4-2	-
CASSVDTGTGNTIYF	TRBJ1-3	TRBV9	-
CASSDWAGKVDEQFF	TRBJ2-1	TRBV6-4	-
CASSGDRTASYNEQFF	TRBJ2-1	TRBV13	-
CASSPAGGQGTNTQYF	TRBJ2-3	TRBV7-3	-
CASLGTGGRETQYF	TRBJ2-5	TRBV7-9	-
CASSVAGGPGEQFF	TRBJ2-1	TRBV2	-
CASSQTSTSDTQYF	TRBJ2-3	TRBV27	-
CASSLGGGEGYEQYF	TRBJ2-7	TRBV6-5	-
CASSPPENGLTDTQYF	TRBJ2-3	TRBV28	-
CATSREDQEFSPLHF	TRBJ1-6	TRBV15	once
CASSLIDRERDEQYF	TRBJ2-7	TRBV7-8	-
CASSLAGGLYEQYF	TRBJ2-7	TRBV7-2	-
CASSVDGSSYEQYF	TRBJ2-7	TRBV9	-
CASTGGGYGYTF	TRBJ1-2	TRBV7-9	-
CASSIGQGLAYEQYF	TRBJ2-7	TRBV19	-
CASSLGAYNEQFF	TRBJ2-1	TRBV7-2	-
CASSVESSGKETQYF	TRBJ2-5	TRBV9	-
CASSLSLAENTEAFF	TRBJ1-1	TRBV7-6	-
CAWSLGTEQYF	TRBJ2-7	TRBV30	-
CASSAEGPYSNQPQHF	TRBJ1-5	TRBV5-1	-
CASSLSLWQGVGYTF	TRBJ1-2	TRBV7-2	-
CASSLSPSQPQHF	TRBJ1-5	TRBV27	-
CASSLVRVFSGANVLTF	TRBJ2-6	TRBV5-6	-
CASSQGGTSGDTQYF	TRBJ2-3	TRBV9	-